The T cell receptor (beta chain) described here comes from a study of blood T cell repertoires in COVID-19. Turning to the study itself: Material from acute and convalescent COVID-19 was sourced from the United States, Italy and Spain.

TCRdb's copy holds only in-frame clones and misses some; the assay was immunoSEQ multiplex PCR. The top ten clones hold approximately 4.1% of a sample with roughly 36,000 clones, 85% to 90% of them seen once. Between the trimmed V and J ends, which lost 2 bases and 5 bases, there was a span of 11 bases. Per the germline V gene, CDR1 is SGHTA and CDR2 is FQGTGA. This CDR3 has 14 amino acids. Sequenced input: peripheral blood. J is TRBJ2-3 and V is TRBV7-3, with D perhaps TRBD1 (5 bases). The receptor was isolated from a man aged 55 to 70 with acute or convalescent COVID-19. The CDR3 bases are TGTGCCAGCAGCTTATCCAGGGAAGGAGATACGCAGTATTTT. Translation: CASSLSREGDTQYF.